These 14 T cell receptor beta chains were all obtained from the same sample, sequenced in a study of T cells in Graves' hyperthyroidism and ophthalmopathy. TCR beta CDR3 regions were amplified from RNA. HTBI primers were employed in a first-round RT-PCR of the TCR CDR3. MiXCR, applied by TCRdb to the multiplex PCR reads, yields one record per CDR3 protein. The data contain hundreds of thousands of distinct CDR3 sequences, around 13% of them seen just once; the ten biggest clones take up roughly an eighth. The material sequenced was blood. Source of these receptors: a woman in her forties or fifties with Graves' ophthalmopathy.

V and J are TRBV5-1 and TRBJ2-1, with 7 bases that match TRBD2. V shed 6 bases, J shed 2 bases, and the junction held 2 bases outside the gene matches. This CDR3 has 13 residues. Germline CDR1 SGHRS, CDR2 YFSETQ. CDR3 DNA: TGCGCCAGCAAGACTAGCCCCTACAATGAGCAGTTCTTC. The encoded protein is CASKTSPYNEQFF.

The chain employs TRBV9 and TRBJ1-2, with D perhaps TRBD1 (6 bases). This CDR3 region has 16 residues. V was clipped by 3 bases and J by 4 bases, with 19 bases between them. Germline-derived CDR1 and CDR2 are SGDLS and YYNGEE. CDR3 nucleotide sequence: TGTGCCAGCAGCGCCCGTAGAGAGGGGGATGGCTATGGCTACACCTTC. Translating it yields CASSARREGDGYGYTF.

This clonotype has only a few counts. CDR3 coding DNA: TGTGCCAGCAGACTGACAGGGGAAAGCGAGCAGTACTTC. It encodes CASRLTGESEQYF. The V call is TRBV28, the J call TRBJ2-7; 8 bases match TRBD1. After removal of 6 bases from V and 6 bases from J, the junction contained 7 bases not matched to a gene. CDR1 and CDR2 from the germline V gene are MDHEN and SYDVKM. The CDR3 is made up of 13 amino acids.

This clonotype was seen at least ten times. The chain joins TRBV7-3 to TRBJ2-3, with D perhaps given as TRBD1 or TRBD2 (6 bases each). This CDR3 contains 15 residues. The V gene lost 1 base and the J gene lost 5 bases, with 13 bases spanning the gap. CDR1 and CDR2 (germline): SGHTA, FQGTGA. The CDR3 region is CASSLRGGFEDTQYF. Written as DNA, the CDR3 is TGTGCCAGCAGCTTAAGAGGGGGGTTTGAAGATACGCAGTATTTT.

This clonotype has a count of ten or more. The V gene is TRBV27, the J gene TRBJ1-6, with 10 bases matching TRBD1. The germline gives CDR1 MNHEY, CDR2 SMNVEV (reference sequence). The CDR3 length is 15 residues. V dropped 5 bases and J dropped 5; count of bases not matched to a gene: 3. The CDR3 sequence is CASSGTGANNSPLHF. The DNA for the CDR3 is TGTGCCAGCAGTGGGACAGGGGCCAATAATTCACCCCTCCACTTT.

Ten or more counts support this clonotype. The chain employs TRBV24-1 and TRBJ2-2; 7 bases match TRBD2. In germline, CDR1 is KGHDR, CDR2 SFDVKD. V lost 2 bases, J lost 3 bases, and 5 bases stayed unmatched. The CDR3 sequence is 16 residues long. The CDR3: CATSDSGGSYTGELFF. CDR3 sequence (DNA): TGTGCCACCAGTGATTCGGGCGGGAGTTACACCGGGGAGCTGTTTTTT.

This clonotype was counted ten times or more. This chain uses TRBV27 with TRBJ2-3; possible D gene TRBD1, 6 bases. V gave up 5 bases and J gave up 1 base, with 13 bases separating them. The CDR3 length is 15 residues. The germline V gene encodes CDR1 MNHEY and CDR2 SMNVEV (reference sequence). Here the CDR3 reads CASSRQGPRTDTQYF. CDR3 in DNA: TGTGCCAGCAGTCGCCAGGGGCCGCGCACAGATACGCAGTATTTT.

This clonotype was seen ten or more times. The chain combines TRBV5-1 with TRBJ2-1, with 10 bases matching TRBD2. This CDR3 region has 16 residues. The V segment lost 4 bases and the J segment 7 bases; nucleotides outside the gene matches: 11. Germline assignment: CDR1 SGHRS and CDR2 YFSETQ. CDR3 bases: TGCGCCAGCAGCCAACCGGGACTAGCGTCCGGGAATGAGCAGTTCTTC. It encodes CASSQPGLASGNEQFF.

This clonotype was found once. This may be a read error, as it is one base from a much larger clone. CDR3 protein: CVSTGGTTYEQYF. In DNA form, the CDR3 reads TGCGTCAGCACGGGGGGTACCACCTACGAGCAGTACTTC. The rearrangement joins TRBV5-1 to TRBJ2-7, with 7 bases that match TRBD2. Germline lookup yields CDR1 SGHRS and CDR2 YFSETQ. The CDR3 has 13 residues.

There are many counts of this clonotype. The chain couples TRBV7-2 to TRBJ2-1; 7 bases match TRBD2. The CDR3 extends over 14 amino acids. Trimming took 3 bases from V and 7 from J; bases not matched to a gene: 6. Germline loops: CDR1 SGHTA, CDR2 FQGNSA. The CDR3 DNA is TGTGCCAGCAGCTTCCTAGCGGCGGGGAATGAGCAGTTCTTC. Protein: CASSFLAAGNEQFF. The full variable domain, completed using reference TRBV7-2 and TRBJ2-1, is GAGVSQSPSNKVTEKGKDVELRCDPISGHTALYWYRQSLGQGLEFLIYFQGNSAPDKSGLPSDRFSAERTGGSVSTLTIQRTQQEDSAVYLCASSFLAAGNEQFFGPGTRLTVL.

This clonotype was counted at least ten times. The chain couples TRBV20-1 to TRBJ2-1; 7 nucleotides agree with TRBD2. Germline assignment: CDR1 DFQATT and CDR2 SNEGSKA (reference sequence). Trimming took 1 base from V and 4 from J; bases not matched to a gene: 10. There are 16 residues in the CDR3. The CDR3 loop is CSARVPSGAGYNEQFF. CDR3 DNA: TGCAGTGCTAGAGTCCCTAGCGGAGCTGGATACAATGAGCAGTTCTTC.

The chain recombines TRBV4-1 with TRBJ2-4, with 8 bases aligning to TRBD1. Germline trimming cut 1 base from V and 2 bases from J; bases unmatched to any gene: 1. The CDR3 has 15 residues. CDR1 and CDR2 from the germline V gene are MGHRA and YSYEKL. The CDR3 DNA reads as TGCGCCAGCAGCCAAGCAGGGGGCTCCAAAAACATTCAGTACTTC. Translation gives CASSQAGGSKNIQYF.

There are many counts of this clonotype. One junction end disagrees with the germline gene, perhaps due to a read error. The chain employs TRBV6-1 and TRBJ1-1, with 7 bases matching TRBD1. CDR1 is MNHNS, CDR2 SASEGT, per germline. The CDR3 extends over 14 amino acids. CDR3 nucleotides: TGTGCCAGCAGTACCCGACAGGGTTACACTGAAGCTCTCTTT. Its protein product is CASSTRQGYTEALF.

The CDR3 DNA is TGTGCCAGCAGTCCGCCGGGACAGGGGAATCAGCCCCAGCATTTT. Residues: CASSPPGQGNQPQHF. The chain couples TRBV28 to TRBJ1-5, with 10 bases fitting TRBD1. This CDR3 is 15 amino acids long. Germline V gene lookup returns CDR1 MDHEN and CDR2 SYDVKM. J gave up 4 bases and V 5 bases, and 5 bases lay outside the gene matches.